This entry lists 9 T cell receptor beta chains sequenced from one sample in a study of blood T cell repertoires in COVID-19. Profiling relied on immunoSEQ multiplex PCR, and the TCRdb table lists in-frame clones only, not all of them. The sample records 200,000 or so clones, approximately 85% being singletons. Source material: peripheral blood. The receptors come from a human donor with active or convalescent COVID-19. The donor label of this sample is uncertain.

The chain couples TRBV2 to TRBJ2-5, with a weak D call TRBD2 (6 bases). V was shortened by 0 bases and J by 3 bases, with 11 bases between the two germline ends. The germline gives CDR1 SNHLY, CDR2 FYNNEI. This CDR3 has 15 amino acids. In DNA form, the CDR3 reads TGTGCCAGCAGTGAAGCGTCCGGGAGCAAAGAGACCCAGTACTTC. It specifies CASSEASGSKETQYF.

This chain joins TRBV7-6 and TRBJ1-3, with 7 positions matching TRBD1. Germline CDR1 SGHVS, CDR2 FNYEAQ. The CDR3 runs to 14 residues. Germline trimming cut 5 bases from V and 0 bases from J; bases unmatched to any gene: 1. The CDR3 loop reads CASSAGGSGNTIYF. The CDR3 region has the DNA TGTGCCAGCAGCGCAGGGGGCTCTGGAAACACCATATATTTT.

The chain employs TRBV11-2 and TRBJ2-1; 7 bases fit TRBD2. Per the germline V gene, CDR1 is SGHAT and CDR2 is FQNNGV. The ends lost 5 bases at V and 3 bases at J; junction bases unmatched: 16. The CDR3 has 18 residues. For the CDR3, the DNA is TGTGCCAGCAGCCCAGAAAGAGGGAGCGGGGAAGGCTACAATGAGCAGTTCTTC. Amino acids: CASSPERGSGEGYNEQFF.

The chain employs TRBV4-1 and TRBJ2-1; D is unresolved. Between the trimmed V and J ends, which lost 3 bases and 10 bases, there was a span of 7 bases. The CDR3 consists of 11 residues. Looked up from germline, CDR1 is MGHRA and CDR2 is YSYEKL. In DNA, the CDR3 is TGCGCCAGCAGCCAGGTCGCGGAGCAGTTCTTC. The encoded protein is CASSQVAEQFF.

This chain's CDR3 is CASGPWLQGNTEAFF. The CDR3 nucleotides read TGTGCCAGCGGACCATGGCTCCAGGGGAACACTGAAGCTTTCTTT. The chain recombines TRBV7-2 with TRBJ1-1, with D possibly matching TRBD1 (5 bases). The CDR3 consists of 15 residues. Germline-derived CDR1 and CDR2 are SGHTA and FQGNSA. Trimming stripped 8 bases from V and 1 base from J, with 17 bases between.

About this clone: One junction end does not reproduce the germline sequence, and a read error may be involved. This chain uses TRBV29-1 with TRBJ2-5; 7 nucleotides agree with TRBD1. The CDR3 contains 10 residues. Germline V lookup: CDR1 SQVTM, CDR2 ANQGSEA. The CDR3 nucleotides are TGCAGCGTTGAAAGACAGGGCCTGCACTTC. Encoded protein: CSVERQGLHF.

The sample holds one count of this clone. This rearrangement joins TRBV28 to TRBJ1-2; no clear D gene. The CDR3 is 12 amino acids. CDR1 and CDR2 from the germline V gene are MDHEN and SYDVKM. The V end was cut by 8 bases, the J end by 8 bases, with 15 bases between. The DNA of the CDR3 is TGTGCCAGCTCTTCATTTAGAACCGGCTACACCTTC. Its translation is CASSSFRTGYTF.

This chain uses TRBV6-2 or TRBV6-3 with TRBJ2-3, with D maybe TRBD2 (5 bases). Trimming stripped 2 bases from V and 6 bases from J, with 18 bases between. Per germline, CDR1 MNHEY and CDR2 SVGEGT. CDR3 length: 16 residues. The chain's CDR3 is CASSYPAREGKDTQYF. CDR3 bases: TGTGCCAGCAGTTACCCCGCGCGCGAGGGCAAGGATACGCAGTATTTT.

The chain carries TRBV11-2 and TRBJ2-5, with TRBD2 matching 14 bases. The V and J ends lost 2 bases and 5 bases, in that order; junction bases with no gene match: 7. The CDR3 spans 17 residues. In germline, CDR1 is SGHAT, CDR2 FQNNGV. The CDR3 loop is CASSLKTSGGAWETQYF. CDR3 nucleotides: TGTGCCAGCAGCTTAAAGACTAGCGGGGGGGCCTGGGAGACCCAGTACTTC.